The rows below give T cell receptor beta chains drawn from one sample of a study of shared clonotypes between healthy human individuals. Profiled with immunoSEQ multiplex PCR; TCRdb holds only in-frame clones, not every one. The sample carries fewer than 850,000 clones, roughly 96% recorded once. The specimen sequenced was naive CD8+ T cells sorted from blood. The receptors come from a young man in good health. Both conserved end residues are trimmed from each CDR3. A D gene is named only where the DNA matches it firmly.

ASSLRDKLNYGYT,TRBV7-9,TRBJ1-2,-
SVGGAGVRETQY,TRBV29-1,TRBJ2-5,-
ASSLVDEQF,TRBV18,TRBJ2-1,-
ASSPGYGYT,TRBV9,TRBJ1-2,-
ASGLGSSYEQY,TRBV7-9,TRBJ2-7,-
ASSVGRGTYEQY,TRBV9,TRBJ2-7,-
ASGLLTAGGPEETQY,TRBV12-5,TRBJ2-5,-
ASSRGGTGANVLT,TRBV21-1,TRBJ2-6,-
ASSGNSYGYT,TRBV4-1,TRBJ1-2,-
ASSQENPYEQY,TRBV14,TRBJ2-7,-
ASSWIETGPNQPQH,TRBV28,TRBJ1-5,TRBD1
SVVATNYGYT,TRBV29-1,TRBJ1-2,-
ASSPSGATTHYGYT,TRBV9,TRBJ1-2,-
ASSLLAGLNEQF,TRBV28,TRBJ2-1,TRBD2
ASSDPGQSYEQY,TRBV10-1,TRBJ2-7,TRBD1
ASSQDKYRDMNTEAF,TRBV13,TRBJ1-1,-
ASSLGGLAELPLYNEQF,TRBV7-9,TRBJ2-1,TRBD2
ASSPADSRSRTEAF,TRBV4-1,TRBJ1-1,-
ASSLEWGAWETQY,TRBV5-5,TRBJ2-5,-
TLLGGTEQF,TRBV20-1,TRBJ2-1,-
ASSLDRGTEAF,TRBV11-3,TRBJ1-1,TRBD1
ASSLYSITDTQY,TRBV5-1,TRBJ2-3,-
ASSPISGIEQF,TRBV7-8,TRBJ2-1,-
ASSLPAGNNEKLF,TRBV7-4,TRBJ1-4,-
AWDGYRDREANEQF,TRBV30,TRBJ2-1,TRBD1
ASSAAGGSGNTIY,TRBV9,TRBJ1-3,TRBD1
ASSDGLAGVYEQF,TRBV6-4,TRBJ2-1,TRBD2
ASSETRGLPPKNTEAF,TRBV2,TRBJ1-1,-
ASSRRPASGTYNEQF,TRBV4-3,TRBJ2-1,TRBD2
ASTSDPSSTEAF,TRBV27,TRBJ1-1,-
AISDQEGSSYEQY,TRBV10-3,TRBJ2-7,-
ASSLSGIYNEQF,TRBV27,TRBJ2-1,-
ASSEIGVISGNTIY,TRBV10-2,TRBJ1-3,-
ASSQSGSLYEQY,TRBV16,TRBJ2-7,TRBD2
ASSQTNTVEAF,TRBV14,TRBJ1-1,-
ASSLIRDGSRRVADTQY,TRBV7-2,TRBJ2-3,-
ASRTVAGGFTGELF,TRBV27,TRBJ2-2,TRBD2
ASSLSGSYLYEQY,TRBV27,TRBJ2-7,-
ASSLSSGAYNEQF,TRBV5-1,TRBJ2-1,TRBD2
ASRPTGNTEAF,TRBV7-9,TRBJ1-1,-
ASTAGGTDTEAF,TRBV9,TRBJ1-1,-